This is a list of T cell receptor beta chains from one sample in a study of identifying expanded T cells in peripheral blood. The table came from immunoSEQ multiplex PCR; TCRdb's copy has only in-frame clones and leaves some out. The data hold 84,000 or so clones, with over 75% observed a single time. Sequenced material: blood. Source of these receptors: a person aged 18 to 75 in good health. Both conserved end residues are trimmed from each CDR3.

cdr3_length j_call v_call cdr3_aa
14 TRBJ2-3 TRBV7-2 ASSLGGRGFTDTQY
12 TRBJ2-7 TRBV6-5 ASSGGGRSYEQY
12 TRBJ1-6 TRBV5-1 ASSPTVGDSPLH
10 TRBJ2-3 TRBV7-2 ASRKGPDTQY
12 TRBJ2-7 TRBV5-1 ASSLEGAPYEQY
13 TRBJ2-6 TRBV7-2 ASSPQISGANVLT
14 TRBJ2-2 TRBV9 ASSVATGKGTGELF
12 TRBJ2-5 TRBV28 ASSLGGVQETQY
12 TRBJ2-3 TRBV7-9 ASSPLWVTDTQY
12 TRBJ2-7 TRBV5-5 ASSLVTAAYEQY